The 30 T cell receptor beta chains presented below share a single source sample, sequenced in a study of CD8 T cells in Susac syndrome. Random hexamers were used to reverse transcribe the RNA input (roughly 0.5 to 1 ug). TCRdb reanalysed the immunoSEQ multiplex PCR reads using MiXCR and keeps one entry per CDR3 protein. Of some 99,000 distinct CDR3 sequences listed, over 90% were seen once; the top ten hold about 0.28%. Sequencing was carried out using CD4+ T cells from PBMCs. The receptor source for this set is a human donor with Susac syndrome.

A few counts support this clonotype. This chain joins TRBV12-3 or TRBV12-4 and TRBJ2-3; D not resolved. The CDR3 consists of 11 residues. Trimming removed 3 bases from V and 9 bases from J, with 7 bases in between. DNA of the CDR3: TGTGCCAGCAGTTTGGCAGGCACGCAGTATTTT. It yields the protein CASSLAGTQYF.

CDR3 DNA: TGTGCCAGCAGCGACCCCGGACAGGGGGAGACCCAGTACTTC. This encodes CASSDPGQGETQYF. The chain combines TRBV27 with TRBJ2-5, with 9 positions matching TRBD1. The CDR3 totals 14 residues. The junction had 7 bases not matched to a gene; V was cut back by 6 bases and J by 5 bases. CDR1 and CDR2 from the germline V gene are MNHEY and SMNVEV (reference sequence).

The gene calls are TRBV4-2 and TRBJ1-1; D remains unclear. Germline-derived CDR1 and CDR2 are LGHNA and YNFKEQ. V was trimmed by 2 bases and J by 6 bases, leaving 13 bases between them. This CDR3 comprises 14 residues. The DNA for the CDR3 is TGTGCCAGCAGCCAAACATCCGGCCGGGCTGAAGCTTTCTTT. This translates into CASSQTSGRAEAFF.

The rearrangement uses TRBV10-3 and TRBJ2-3; 9 bases align to TRBD1. Germline V gene data show CDR1 as ENHRY and CDR2 as SYGVKD. The CDR3 totals 14 residues. J lost 1 base, V lost 4 bases, and 0 bases had no gene match. DNA for the CDR3: TGTGCCATCAGTGGGGACAGGGGCACAGATACGCAGTATTTT. The encoded protein is CAISGDRGTDTQYF.

The chain combines TRBV10-3 with TRBJ2-1; D call uncertain. V lost 0 bases, J lost 5 bases, and 8 bases lay in between. Per the germline V gene, CDR1 is ENHRY and CDR2 is SYGVKD. The CDR3 consists of 14 residues. The CDR3: CAISESSSHNEQFF. The CDR3 region has the DNA TGTGCCATCAGTGAGTCGAGTAGCCACAATGAGCAGTTCTTC.

The V and J genes are TRBV20-1 and TRBJ2-5, with 8 positions matching TRBD2. V trimming: 1 base; J trimming: 0 bases; junction bases outside the gene matches: 4. Per the germline V gene, CDR1 is DFQATT and CDR2 is SNEGSKA (reference sequence). This CDR3 has 15 residues. The CDR3 sequence: CSARGDSGDQETQYF. Here the CDR3 DNA reads TGCAGTGCTAGAGGGGATAGCGGGGACCAAGAGACCCAGTACTTC.

The chain couples TRBV12-3 or TRBV12-4 to TRBJ2-7; 13 bases are a match to TRBD2. With V trimmed by 5 bases and J by 0 bases, 4 bases remained unmatched. The CDR3 extends over 16 amino acids. This CDR3 is CASSAGLAGASYEQYF. CDR3 sequence (DNA): TGTGCCAGCAGTGCAGGACTAGCGGGGGCCTCCTACGAGCAGTACTTC.

The chain combines TRBV5-1 with TRBJ2-5; TRBD2 matches at 9 bases. The V and J ends lost 4 bases and 5 bases, in that order; junction bases with no gene match: 9. The CDR3 has 15 residues. Looked up from germline, CDR1 is SGHRS and CDR2 is YFSETQ. The CDR3 nucleotides read TGCGCCAGCAGCATAGCGGGGGAAACCACGGAGACCCAGTACTTC. It yields the protein CASSIAGETTETQYF.

The rearrangement joins TRBV27 to TRBJ2-3, with 8 bases fitting TRBD2. CDR1 is MNHEY, CDR2 SMNVEV, per germline (reference sequence). Germline trimming cut 1 base from V and 2 bases from J; bases unmatched to any gene: 5. This CDR3 contains 16 residues. CDR3 amino acids: CASSLFQRGTTDTQYF. The CDR3 DNA follows: TGTGCCAGCAGTTTATTTCAGCGGGGGACCACAGATACGCAGTATTTT.

The V call is TRBV10-2, the J call TRBJ2-7, with D perhaps TRBD1 (6 bases). Germline assignment: CDR1 WSHSY and CDR2 SAAADI. CDR3 size: 12 residues. Deletions cut 6 bases from V and 3 bases from J, with 9 bases between. The CDR3 DNA follows: TGCGCCAGCAGAGACAGGCTCTACGAGCAGTACTTC. This codes for CASRDRLYEQYF.

The chain links TRBV15 to TRBJ2-7; the match to TRBD2 covers 7 bases. The germline gives CDR1 LNHNV, CDR2 YYDKDF (reference sequence). V lost 8 bases to trimming and J lost 1 base; unmatched junction nucleotides: 8. The length of the CDR3 is 14 residues. The CDR3 DNA sequence: TGTGCCACCCGTCTTAGTAGCGGGTCCTACGAGCAGTACTTC. This translates into CATRLSSGSYEQYF.

The chain carries TRBV20-1 and TRBJ1-5; D remains ambiguous. Germline V gene lookup returns CDR1 DFQATT and CDR2 SNEGSKA (reference sequence). This CDR3 has 14 amino acids. The V gene lost 2 bases and the J gene lost 7 bases, with 15 bases spanning the gap. The chain's CDR3 is CSARMAGRQQPQHF. The CDR3 DNA reads as TGCAGTGCTAGAATGGCAGGCCGCCAACAGCCCCAGCATTTT.

This clonotype showed up just once. One end of the junction fails to match germline, which may point to a read error. The rearrangement joins TRBV20-1 to TRBJ2-1; D not resolved. The germline CDR1 and CDR2 sequences are DFQATT and SNEGSKA (reference sequence). The CDR3 is made up of 10 amino acids. The CDR3 DNA reads as TGCAGTGCTAGAGAGGGTAGCTCGGTCTTC. Protein product: CSAREGSSVF.

The chain joins TRBV29-1 to TRBJ2-3; unclear D gene. The CDR3 covers 11 residues. V was cut by 7 bases and J by 6 bases, with 11 bases left in between. CDR1 and CDR2 from the germline V gene are SQVTM and ANQGSEA. In DNA, the CDR3 is TGCAGCGCTTGGGCCGCGGATACGCAGTATTTT. Translation gives CSAWAADTQYF.

A note on this clonotype: Sequence at one end of the junction differs from germline and may be a read error. The chain is built from TRBV6-2 or TRBV6-3 and TRBJ2-1, with unresolved D. Germline CDR1 and CDR2: MNHEY and SVGEGT. CDR3 length equals 14 residues. The CDR3: CASSYFASSNEQFF. CDR3 sequence (DNA): TGTGCCAGCAGTTATTTTGCCTCCTCCAATGAGCAGTTCTTC.

CDR3 sequence: CASSYSFGLAGETQYF. The CDR3 nucleotides are TGTGCCAGCAGTTACTCTTTTGGACTAGCGGGCGAGACCCAGTACTTC. V gene TRBV6-5 combines with J gene TRBJ2-5; 11 bases align to TRBD2. The CDR3 runs to 16 residues. V shed 0 bases, J shed 5 bases, and the junction held 5 bases outside the gene matches. CDR1 and CDR2 (germline): MNHEY, SVGAGI.

The V gene is TRBV20-1, the J gene TRBJ1-1, with D hard to call. From germline, CDR1 is DFQATT and CDR2 SNEGSKA (reference sequence). The CDR3 loop spans 14 amino acids. Between the trimmed V and J ends, which lost 0 bases and 4 bases, there was a span of 12 bases. CDR3 nucleotides: TGCAGTGCTAGAGATGCTGGGGTGAGCACTGAAGCTTTCTTT. Translating it yields CSARDAGVSTEAFF.

The chain uses TRBV28 and TRBJ1-1; D is possibly TRBD1 (6 bases). Between the trimmed V and J ends, which lost 5 bases and 8 bases, there was a span of 6 bases. This CDR3 has 10 residues. In germline, CDR1 is MDHEN, CDR2 SYDVKM. CDR3 in amino acids: CASSGTEAFF. In DNA, the CDR3 is TGTGCCAGCAGTGGGACAGAAGCTTTCTTT. Complete variable domain (other parts from reference TRBV28 and TRBJ1-1): DVKVTQSSRYLVKRTGEKVFLECVQDMDHENMFWYRQDPGLGLRLIYFSYDVKMKEKGDIPEGYSVSREKKERFSLILESASTNQTSMYLCASSGTEAFFGQGTRLTVV.

The chain is built from TRBV28 and TRBJ1-6; TRBD1 aligns across 7 bases. Germline values: CDR1 MDHEN, CDR2 SYDVKM. After removal of 10 bases from V and 7 bases from J, the junction contained 7 bases not matched to a gene. The CDR3 loop spans 13 amino acids. CDR3 residues: CATYRGKNSPLHF. In DNA, the CDR3 is TGTGCCACCTACAGGGGTAAGAATTCACCCCTCCACTTT. The full variable domain, rest sourced from reference TRBV28 and TRBJ1-6, is DVKVTQSSRYLVKRTGEKVFLECVQDMDHENMFWYRQDPGLGLRLIYFSYDVKMKEKGDIPEGYSVSREKKERFSLILESASTNQTSMYLCATYRGKNSPLHFGNGTRLTVT.

The chain recombines TRBV6-6 with TRBJ2-2; 13 bases agree with TRBD2. The CDR3 spans 16 residues. From germline, CDR1 is MNHNY and CDR2 SVGAGI (reference sequence). V trimming: 11 bases; J trimming: 6 bases; junction bases outside the gene matches: 12. The CDR3 loop reads CAGAGTSGNPAGELFF. CDR3 in DNA: TGTGCCGGGGCCGGGACTAGCGGGAATCCAGCCGGGGAGCTGTTTTTT.

The chain joins TRBV6-5 to TRBJ1-3, with 8 bases lining up with TRBD1. This CDR3 contains 18 residues. V lost 2 bases and J lost 0; bases outside the gene matches: 9. CDR1 and CDR2 (germline): MNHEY, SVGAGI. DNA for the CDR3: TGTGCCAGCAGTTACGCCCTCGGACAGGGAAGCTCTGGAAACACCATATATTTT. This gives the protein CASSYALGQGSSGNTIYF.

This chain joins TRBV24-1 and TRBJ2-1; D tentatively fits TRBD1 or TRBD2 (5 bases each). The germline V and J ends were trimmed by 6 bases and 4 bases, with 12 bases remaining between them. CDR3 length equals 14 residues. From germline, CDR1 is KGHDR and CDR2 SFDVKD. The CDR3 bases are TGTGCCACCAGTATAGGGGCGGGTTACAATGAGCAGTTCTTC. This translates into CATSIGAGYNEQFF.

V is TRBV29-1 and J is TRBJ1-2, with 9 bases fitting TRBD1. V lost 7 bases to trimming and J lost 7 bases; unmatched junction nucleotides: 10. The CDR3 runs 13 residues. Germline CDR1 is SQVTM and CDR2 is ANQGSEA. CDR3 DNA sequence: TGCAGCGGCCTGACAGGGGGTGATCGTGGCTACACCTTC. Amino acid sequence: CSGLTGGDRGYTF.

This clonotype was counted between two and nine times. This chain connects TRBV4-1 to TRBJ2-7; TRBD1 aligns across 10 bases. V was pared by 0 bases and J by 6 bases, with 14 bases of the junction left unmatched. Germline V lookup: CDR1 MGHRA, CDR2 YSYEKL. CDR3 length: 18 amino acids. This CDR3 reads CASSQEMFPGQGNSEQYF. CDR3 DNA sequence: TGCGCCAGCAGCCAAGAGATGTTTCCGGGACAGGGGAATTCCGAGCAGTACTTC.

The chain joins TRBV4-3 to TRBJ2-1; TRBD2 aligns across 10 bases. The CDR3 is 16 amino acids. V was clipped by 0 bases and J by 6 bases; unmatched bases: 5. Germline V gene sequence: CDR1 LGHNA, CDR2 YSLEER. The CDR3 reads CASSQDPSGGVNEQFF. The CDR3 region has the DNA TGCGCCAGCAGCCAAGATCCAAGCGGGGGGGTCAATGAGCAGTTCTTC.

V usage is TRBV25-1 and J usage is TRBJ2-7; D gene ambiguous. Germline assignment: CDR1 MGHDK and CDR2 SYGVNS. The CDR3 spans 12 residues. Trimming shortened V by 3 bases and J by 9 bases, and 12 bases separated the two germline ends. The CDR3 protein is CASSDVFMGQYF. In DNA, the CDR3 is TGTGCCAGCAGTGATGTCTTCATGGGGCAGTACTTC.

CDR3 loop: CAWSVGSSNQPQHF. The CDR3 DNA reads as TGTGCCTGGAGTGTAGGGTCTAGCAATCAGCCCCAGCATTTT. The rearrangement links TRBV30 to TRBJ1-5, with D unclear. The CDR3 has 14 residues. Germline V lookup: CDR1 GTSNPN, CDR2 SVGIG (reference sequence). Trimming shortened V by 0 bases and J by 0 bases, and 6 bases separated the two germline ends.

The chain couples TRBV10-3 to TRBJ2-7; D ambiguous. Germline V CDR1 and CDR2: ENHRY, SYGVKD. This CDR3 is 12 amino acids long. V lost 11 bases, J lost 3 bases, and 14 bases lay in between. CDR3 sequence: CASQRIDYEQYF. The CDR3 DNA reads TGTGCCTCACAACGAATAGACTACGAGCAGTACTTC.

The CDR3 nucleotides are TGTGCCACCAGTGATTCCTCGGGCATCCCTCAGTACTTC. Translating gives CATSDSSGIPQYF. The chain has TRBV24-1 and TRBJ2-4; no clear D gene. This CDR3 is built from 13 residues. Per germline, CDR1 KGHDR and CDR2 SFDVKD. The V gene lost 2 bases and the J gene lost 12 bases, with 13 bases spanning the gap.

The chain recombines TRBV28 with TRBJ1-5; D might be TRBD1 (5 bases). The CDR3 runs to 13 residues. The germline gives CDR1 MDHEN, CDR2 SYDVKM. Trimming pared 7 bases from V and 9 bases from J, leaving 16 bases between. The CDR3 protein is CASKVGPGAPQHF. In DNA, the CDR3 is TGTGCCAGCAAAGTGGGGCCCGGGGCGCCCCAGCATTTT.